The entry that follows covers one T cell receptor (beta chain) sequence. Antigen: not known. The sample belongs to a study of cytomegalovirus exposure and HLA in healthy donors. This PCR relied on a set of 60 Vbeta primers and 13 Jbeta primers. Here immunoSEQ multiplex PCR was the method, and the copy in TCRdb shows in-frame clones only, minus some. The sample lists about 150,000 clones; approximately 72% were seen once. Notes on the study in general: As was reported, the HLA-A and HLA-B alleles of most subjects were accurately predicted from TCR beta sequences. In a later analysis, a missense DCLRE1C variant was linked to TCR beta V- and J-gene trimming. Later, TCR association rates were found to vary by HLA locus, highest for DRB1 and lowest for HLA-C. Most CMV-associated TCR beta chains appeared HLA-restricted in a later analysis.

The receptor was derived from an older woman in good health and CMV-seronegative. The material sequenced was PBMCs.

CDR3 coding DNA: TGTGCCAGCAGTTACGATCCAGGGGGTACCTACGAGCAGTACTTC. It yields the protein CASSYDPGGTYEQYF. The V gene is TRBV6-5, the J gene TRBJ2-5, with 7 bases identical to TRBD1. Near its end, the DNA agrees better with TRBJ2-7, so the J call may be wrong. CDR1 is MNHEY, CDR2 SVGAGI, per germline. The CDR3 runs 15 residues.